The T cell receptor beta chain under discussion was sequenced for a study of blood T cell repertoires in COVID-19. On the study more broadly: Whether acute or convalescent, the COVID-19 samples came from the United States, Italy and Spain.

CDR1 is SGHRS, CDR2 YFSETQ, per germline. CDR3 length: 13 amino acids. V dropped 0 bases and J dropped 7 bases, with 11 bases sitting between them. Patients in Seattle were enrolled during active infection, then followed longitudinally. Authors' methods: Reference gene primer amplification gave estimated nucleated cell counts. The data were produced by immunoSEQ multiplex PCR, yet TCRdb's version contains in-frame clones alone and is incomplete. V and J calls plus clone size are reproduced from that table; the DNA served to infer D and trimming. The sample holds some 220,000 clones, around 86% seen once.

V gene TRBV5-1 combines with J gene TRBJ2-7; no definite D call. The sequence was collected from a woman aged 70-85 years with COVID-19, enrolled during active disease. The sample consisted of peripheral blood. The chain's CDR3 is CASSLAVRGEQYF. In DNA form, the CDR3 reads TGCGCCAGCAGCTTGGCGGTCCGAGGTGAGCAGTACTTC.